The 28 T cell receptor beta chains in this list originate from one sample, sequenced in a study of STAT5B mutations in CD4+ large granular lymphocyte leukemia. Generated by immunoSEQ multiplex PCR, the TCRdb table keeps only in-frame clones and is missing some. The sample yields fewer than 30,000 clones, around 80% seen once. Sequenced sample: CD4+ T cells from blood buffy coats. Receptors originate from a human donor in good health.

This clone occurred a few times. The chain employs TRBV30 and TRBJ1-5; 7 bases agree with TRBD1. Germline CDR1 reads GTSNPN; CDR2 reads SVGIG (reference sequence). V was pared by 7 bases and J by 3 bases, with 3 bases of the junction left unmatched. The CDR3 totals 12 residues. CDR3 DNA: TGTGCCTTTGGACAGGCCAATCAGCCCCAGCATTTT. Translated: CAFGQANQPQHF.

This chain links TRBV5-1 with TRBJ1-1, with D hard to call. Between the trimmed V and J ends, which lost 0 bases and 4 bases, there was a span of 10 bases. This CDR3 has 14 residues. Germline loops: CDR1 SGHRS, CDR2 YFSETQ. As DNA, the CDR3 is TGCGCCAGCAGCTTGGCCGGGATCCTCACTGAAGCTTTCTTT. This gives the protein CASSLAGILTEAFF.

The chain links TRBV7-2 to TRBJ2-1, with 13 bases fitting TRBD2. Trimming removed 1 base from V and 9 bases from J; junction bases left unmatched: 6. The length of the CDR3 is 16 residues. Germline V CDR1 and CDR2: SGHTA, FQGNSA. DNA for the CDR3: TGTGCCAGCAGCTTAGGGACTAGCGGGAGTCAAGGTGAGCAGTTCTTC. Amino acid sequence: CASSLGTSGSQGEQFF.

The genes are TRBV7-3 and TRBJ2-3, with D maybe TRBD1 (5 bases). V was clipped by 1 base and J by 4 bases, with 9 bases between them. The CDR3 sequence is 14 residues long. Germline CDR1 is SGHTA and CDR2 is FQGTGA. The CDR3: CASSLMAGSDTQYF. The CDR3 nucleotides are TGTGCCAGCAGCTTAATGGCAGGGTCAGATACGCAGTATTTT.

The chain has TRBV18 and TRBJ1-4; possibly TRBD1 for D (6 bases). Trimming removed 5 bases at V and 3 bases at J, with 13 bases between. This CDR3 is built from 15 residues. In germline, CDR1 is KGHSH, CDR2 LQKENI. The CDR3 nucleotides read TGTGCCAGCTCAACCAGACAGGCTCCTAATGAAAAACTGTTTTTT. This sequence encodes CASSTRQAPNEKLFF.

The chain combines TRBV6-5 with TRBJ2-1, with D perhaps given as TRBD1 or TRBD2 (5 bases each). Trimming shortened V by 5 bases and J by 8 bases, and 13 bases separated the two germline ends. Germline V CDR1 and CDR2: MNHEY, SVGAGI. The CDR3 length is 13 residues. In DNA form, the CDR3 reads TGTGCCAGCAGTCGGGACCCTAGGCATGAGCAGTTCTTC. This gives the protein CASSRDPRHEQFF.

The CDR3 spells CASSLDGNANTGELFF. CDR3 DNA: TGTGCCAGCAGCTTAGACGGCAACGCGAACACCGGGGAGCTGTTTTTT. The V call is TRBV7-7, the J call TRBJ2-2; D gene unclear. The germline V gene encodes CDR1 SSHAT and CDR2 FNYEAQ (reference sequence). V dropped 1 base and J dropped 0 bases, with 9 bases sitting between them. The CDR3 runs to 16 residues.

J is TRBJ2-2 and V is TRBV27, with 8 bases matching TRBD2. Germline CDR1 reads MNHEY; CDR2 reads SMNVEV (reference sequence). The CDR3 runs to 15 residues. V shed 5 bases, J shed 4 bases, and the junction held 6 bases outside the gene matches. The CDR3 here is CASSMGLVGTGELFF. The CDR3 region has the DNA TGTGCCAGCAGTATGGGACTAGTCGGCACCGGGGAGCTGTTTTTT.

The rearrangement joins TRBV5-6 to TRBJ2-7, with TRBD1 as a possible D gene (6 bases). The germline gives CDR1 SGHDT, CDR2 YYEEEE. The length of the CDR3 is 15 residues. V lost 0 bases, J lost 3 bases, and 13 bases lay in between. Here the CDR3 reads CASSLGAGVGYEQYF. Written as DNA, the CDR3 is TGTGCCAGCAGCTTGGGAGCAGGGGTGGGCTACGAGCAGTACTTC.

V usage is TRBV6-1 and J usage is TRBJ2-2; TRBD1 might be the D (5 bases). Germline V gives CDR1 MNHNS, CDR2 SASEGT. This CDR3 contains 13 residues. Between the trimmed V and J ends, which lost 0 bases and 12 bases, there was a span of 11 bases. Here the CDR3 reads CASSEAPRQKLFF. For the CDR3, the DNA is TGTGCCAGCAGTGAAGCCCCAAGACAGAAGCTGTTTTTT.

This chain joins TRBV4-1 and TRBJ1-2, with D possibly TRBD1 on 6 matching bases. The CDR3 runs 15 residues. Germline CDR1 is MGHRA and CDR2 is YSYEKL. V gave up 1 base and J gave up 2 bases, with 11 bases separating them. As DNA, the CDR3 is TGCGCCAGCAGCCAAGCGGCAGGGGCGAACTATGGCTACACCTTC. Translated: CASSQAAGANYGYTF.

This chain links TRBV9 with TRBJ1-1; D perhaps matches TRBD1 (5 bases). V lost 0 bases, J lost 8 bases, and 14 bases lay in between. The germline V gene has CDR1 SGDLS and CDR2 YYNGEE. This CDR3 contains 14 residues. CDR3 residues: CASSVATSGGEAFF. The CDR3 DNA sequence: TGTGCCAGCAGCGTAGCTACGTCGGGGGGAGAAGCTTTCTTT. Variable domain in full (rest from reference TRBV9 and TRBJ1-1): DSGVTQTPKHLITATGQRVTLRCSPRSGDLSVYWYQQSLDQGLQFLIQYYNGEERAKGNILERFSAQQFPDLHSELNLSSLELGDSALYFCASSVATSGGEAFFGQGTRLTVV.

V is TRBV28 and J is TRBJ2-1; the D gene is possibly TRBD2 (6 bases). Trimming cost V 5 bases and J 7 bases, with 12 bases left between them. Germline-derived CDR1 and CDR2 are MDHEN and SYDVKM. The CDR3 covers 13 residues. CDR3 loop: CASSNGGRNEQFF. CDR3 nucleotides: TGTGCCAGCAGTAATGGGGGGAGGAATGAGCAGTTCTTC. The complete variable domain, with remaining parts taken from reference TRBV28 and TRBJ2-1, reads DVKVTQSSRYLVKRTGEKVFLECVQDMDHENMFWYRQDPGLGLRLIYFSYDVKMKEKGDIPEGYSVSREKKERFSLILESASTNQTSMYLCASSNGGRNEQFFGPGTRLTVL.

This chain links TRBV11-2 with TRBJ2-1; no clear D. The germline gives CDR1 SGHAT, CDR2 FQNNGV. This CDR3 is built from 15 residues. Trimming removed 0 bases at V and 7 bases at J, with 13 bases between. The CDR3 nucleotides are TGTGCCAGCAGCTTAGAATTGCGGACGCGGAATGAGCAGTTCTTC. Translating gives CASSLELRTRNEQFF.

DNA for the CDR3: TGTGCCAGCGAGCGGGCATCTGACACAGATACGCAGTATTTT. Translating it yields CASERASDTDTQYF. The chain uses TRBV5-4 and TRBJ2-3, with D perhaps TRBD2 (6 bases). The CDR3 length is 14 residues. Trimming pared 7 bases from V and 2 bases from J, leaving 14 bases between. CDR1 SGHNT and CDR2 YYREEE come from the germline V gene (reference sequence).

In its sample, this clone was seen once. The chain links TRBV6-5 to TRBJ2-1; 14 positions match TRBD2. The J segment lost 9 bases and the V segment lost 4 bases, leaving 8 bases of the junction unmatched. The CDR3 contains 16 residues. CDR1 is MNHEY, CDR2 SVGAGI, per germline. The CDR3 nucleotides read TGTGCCAGCAGTTCGACTAGCGGGGGGGTAGCCATTGAGCAGTTCTTC. Residues: CASSSTSGGVAIEQFF.

Only a few counts were recorded for this clone. The chain links TRBV19 to TRBJ2-7; 7 nucleotides agree with TRBD1. CDR1 and CDR2 from the germline V gene are LNHDA and SQIVND (reference sequence). V lost 3 bases to trimming and J lost 3 bases; unmatched junction nucleotides: 5. This CDR3 is built from 14 residues. The CDR3 protein is CASSIEGAGYEQYF. The CDR3 nucleotides read TGTGCCAGTAGTATCGAGGGGGCGGGCTACGAGCAGTACTTC.

CDR3 loop: CASSLSRLETGEQFF. DNA for the CDR3: TGTGCCAGCAGCTTAAGTCGGCTAGAGACAGGTGAGCAGTTCTTC. The rearrangement uses TRBV7-2 and TRBJ2-1, with D possibly TRBD1 on 6 matching bases. The V gene's germline CDR1 is SGHTA and CDR2 FQGNSA. The CDR3 extends over 15 amino acids. V dropped 2 bases and J dropped 9 bases, with 17 bases sitting between them.

V is TRBV19 and J is TRBJ2-1, with 9 nucleotides matching TRBD1. In germline, CDR1 is LNHDA, CDR2 SQIVND (reference sequence). With 5 bases clipped from V and 2 bases from J, the junction kept 4 bases outside the gene matches. The CDR3 runs 15 residues. The CDR3 sequence is CASSPGTGPYNEQFF. CDR3 DNA: TGTGCCAGTAGTCCTGGGACAGGGCCCTACAATGAGCAGTTCTTC.

The chain is built from TRBV28 and TRBJ1-2; 7 bases match TRBD1. V shed 6 bases, J shed 4 bases, and the junction held 8 bases outside the gene matches. The CDR3 extends over 14 amino acids. Germline V gene sequence: CDR1 MDHEN, CDR2 SYDVKM. The CDR3, as DNA: TGTGCCAGCAGATTGCAGCAGGGGGGCTATGGCTACACCTTC. Encoded protein: CASRLQQGGYGYTF.

The chain joins TRBV10-3 to TRBJ1-3; TRBD1 matches at 7 bases. CDR1 and CDR2 from the germline V gene are ENHRY and SYGVKD. This CDR3 is built from 17 residues. Trimming cost V 6 bases and J 0 bases; bases outside gene matches: 11. The CDR3 region is CAIRERDSSISGNTIYF. The CDR3 region has the DNA TGTGCCATCAGGGAGAGGGACAGTTCTATCTCTGGAAACACCATATATTTT.

This clone was found a few times. The chain combines TRBV30 with TRBJ1-6, with 12 bases identical to TRBD1. This CDR3 has 17 residues. V shed 2 bases, J shed 10 bases, and the junction held 12 bases outside the gene matches. Germline lookup yields CDR1 GTSNPN and CDR2 SVGIG (reference sequence). The CDR3 coding sequence is TGTGCCTGGAGTCCCGGGACAGGGGGCCGCATTGGGTCACCCCTCCACTTT. The encoded protein is CAWSPGTGGRIGSPLHF.

The rearrangement uses TRBV9 and TRBJ1-1; 9 nucleotides match TRBD1. Germline CDR1 and CDR2: SGDLS and YYNGEE. The CDR3 is made up of 14 amino acids. J was trimmed by 6 bases and V by 3 bases; bases with no gene match: 6. In DNA form, the CDR3 reads TGTGCCAGCAGCGAAAGGGGGACAGGGTCTGAAGCTTTCTTT. Protein sequence: CASSERGTGSEAFF.

The genes are TRBV4-1 and TRBJ2-3; a possible D gene is TRBD2 (5 bases). This CDR3 has 15 residues. Trimming stripped 6 bases from V and 3 bases from J, with 16 bases between. CDR1 MGHRA and CDR2 YSYEKL come from the germline V gene. CDR3 nucleotide sequence: TGCGCCAGCAGACGAGTAGCGTCGGGGACAGATACGCAGTATTTT. Protein: CASRRVASGTDTQYF.

The chain has TRBV6-1 and TRBJ2-3; D tentatively reads TRBD1 or TRBD2 (5 bases each). This CDR3 has 14 residues. CDR1 and CDR2 (germline): MNHNS, SASEGT. Trimming took 6 bases from V and 9 from J, leaving 19 bases between them. The CDR3 DNA reads as TGTGCCAGCAGCTCCCCGGGACCCACAGGCACGCAGTATTTT. It translates to CASSSPGPTGTQYF.

This clone was recorded a few times. The rearrangement links TRBV4-1 to TRBJ2-3, with 9 bases matching TRBD2. Trimming cost V 4 bases and J 2 bases; bases outside gene matches: 13. The germline gives CDR1 MGHRA, CDR2 YSYEKL. This CDR3 region has 18 residues. The CDR3 loop reads CASSREGVSGGLTDTQYF. The CDR3 DNA follows: TGCGCCAGCAGCCGAGAGGGTGTGAGCGGGGGGCTCACAGATACGCAGTATTTT.

The V gene is TRBV29-1, the J gene TRBJ2-3; D may match TRBD1 or TRBD2 (6 bases each). The CDR3 spans 15 residues. Trimming stripped 1 base from V and 2 bases from J, with 13 bases between. CDR1 is SQVTM, CDR2 ANQGSEA, per germline. For the CDR3, the DNA is TGCAGCGTTGAAGGGGGGGCCCTAGTCACAGATACGCAGTATTTT. It yields the protein CSVEGGALVTDTQYF.

V usage is TRBV6-5 and J usage is TRBJ1-2; a weak D match, TRBD1 (5 bases). V lost 5 bases and J 2 bases, leaving 12 bases between the germline ends. The CDR3 is 14 residues long. Germline CDR1 and CDR2: MNHEY and SVGAGI. CDR3 region: CASSGSTANYGYTF. Here the CDR3 DNA reads TGTGCCAGCAGTGGGTCGACAGCAAACTATGGCTACACCTTC.